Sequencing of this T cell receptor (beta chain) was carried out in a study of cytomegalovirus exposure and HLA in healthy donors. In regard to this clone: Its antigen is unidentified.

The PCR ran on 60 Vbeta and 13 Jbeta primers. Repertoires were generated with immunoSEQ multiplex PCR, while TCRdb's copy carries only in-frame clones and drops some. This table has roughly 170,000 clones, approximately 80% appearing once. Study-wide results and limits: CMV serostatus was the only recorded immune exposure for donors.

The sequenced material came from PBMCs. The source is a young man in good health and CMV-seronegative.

CDR3 residues: CASSPRVGTGELFF. The CDR3 DNA sequence: TGCGCCAGCAGCCCGAGGGTAGGGACCGGGGAGCTGTTTTTT. The chain recombines TRBV5-1 with TRBJ2-2, with D perhaps matching TRBD2 (5 bases). Germline V gene lookup returns CDR1 SGHRS and CDR2 YFSETQ. The V end lost 4 bases, the J end lost 5 bases, and 12 bases lay between the germline ends. CDR3 size: 14 residues.